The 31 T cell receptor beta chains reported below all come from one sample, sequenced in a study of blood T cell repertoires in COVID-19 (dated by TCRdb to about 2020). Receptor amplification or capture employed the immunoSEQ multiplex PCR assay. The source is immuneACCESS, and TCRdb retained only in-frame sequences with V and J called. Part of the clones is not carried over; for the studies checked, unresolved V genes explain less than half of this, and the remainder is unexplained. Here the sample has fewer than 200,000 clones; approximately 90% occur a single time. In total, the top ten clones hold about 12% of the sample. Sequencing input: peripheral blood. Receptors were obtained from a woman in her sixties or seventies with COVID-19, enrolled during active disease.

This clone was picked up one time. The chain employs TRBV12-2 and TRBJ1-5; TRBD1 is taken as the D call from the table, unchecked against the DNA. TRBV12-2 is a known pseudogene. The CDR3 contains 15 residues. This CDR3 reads CASRLVRQGGQPQHF. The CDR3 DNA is TGTGCAAGTCGCTTAGTACGACAGGGAGGTCAGCCCCAGCATTTT.

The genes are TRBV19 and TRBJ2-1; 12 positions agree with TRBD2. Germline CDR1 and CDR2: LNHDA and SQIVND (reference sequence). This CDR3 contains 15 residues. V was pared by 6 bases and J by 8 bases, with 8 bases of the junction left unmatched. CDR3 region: CASSKTSGSFDEQFF. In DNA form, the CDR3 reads TGTGCCAGTAGCAAGACTAGCGGGAGTTTCGATGAGCAGTTCTTC.

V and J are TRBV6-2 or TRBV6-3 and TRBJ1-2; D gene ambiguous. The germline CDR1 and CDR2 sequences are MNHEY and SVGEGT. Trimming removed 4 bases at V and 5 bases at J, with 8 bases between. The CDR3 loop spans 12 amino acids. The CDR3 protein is CASSSYQYGYTF. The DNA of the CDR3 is TGTGCCAGCAGTTCTTACCAGTATGGCTACACCTTC.

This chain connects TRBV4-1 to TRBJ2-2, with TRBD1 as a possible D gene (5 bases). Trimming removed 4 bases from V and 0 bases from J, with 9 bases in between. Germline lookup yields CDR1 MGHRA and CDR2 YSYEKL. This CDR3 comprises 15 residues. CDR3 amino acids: CASSLGHSNTGELFF. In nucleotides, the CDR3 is TGCGCCAGCAGCCTCGGACATTCGAACACCGGGGAGCTGTTTTTT.

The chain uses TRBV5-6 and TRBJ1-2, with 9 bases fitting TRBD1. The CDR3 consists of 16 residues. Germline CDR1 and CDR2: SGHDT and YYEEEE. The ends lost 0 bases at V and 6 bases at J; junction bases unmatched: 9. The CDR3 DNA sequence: TGTGCCAGCAGCTTGGGTGGCCGACAGGGGGGCGATGGCTACACCTTC. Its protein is CASSLGGRQGGDGYTF.

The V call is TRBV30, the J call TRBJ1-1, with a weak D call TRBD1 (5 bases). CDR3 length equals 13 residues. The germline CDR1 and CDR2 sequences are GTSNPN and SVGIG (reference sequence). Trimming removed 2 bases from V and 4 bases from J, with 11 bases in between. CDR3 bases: TGTGCCTGGAGTAGCCAGGGTCGCACTGAAGCTTTCTTT. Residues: CAWSSQGRTEAFF.

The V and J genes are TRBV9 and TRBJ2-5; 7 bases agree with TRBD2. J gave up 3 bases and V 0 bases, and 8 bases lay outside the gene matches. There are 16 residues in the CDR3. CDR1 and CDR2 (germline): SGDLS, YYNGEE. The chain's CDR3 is CASSVGAGLLKETQYF. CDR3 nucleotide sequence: TGTGCCAGCAGCGTAGGAGCGGGACTATTAAAAGAGACCCAGTACTTC.

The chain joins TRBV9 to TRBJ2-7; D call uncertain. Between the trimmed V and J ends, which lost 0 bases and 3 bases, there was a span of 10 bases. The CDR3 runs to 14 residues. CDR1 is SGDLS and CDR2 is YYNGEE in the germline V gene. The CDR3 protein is CASSVDQVDYEQYF. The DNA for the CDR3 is TGTGCCAGCAGCGTAGACCAGGTTGACTACGAGCAGTACTTC.

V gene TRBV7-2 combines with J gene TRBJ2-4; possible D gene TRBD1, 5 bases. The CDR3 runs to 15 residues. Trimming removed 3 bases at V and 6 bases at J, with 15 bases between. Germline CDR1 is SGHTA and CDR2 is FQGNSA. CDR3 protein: CASSLMQGSANIQYF. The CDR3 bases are TGTGCCAGCAGCTTGATGCAGGGTTCGGCAAACATTCAGTACTTC.

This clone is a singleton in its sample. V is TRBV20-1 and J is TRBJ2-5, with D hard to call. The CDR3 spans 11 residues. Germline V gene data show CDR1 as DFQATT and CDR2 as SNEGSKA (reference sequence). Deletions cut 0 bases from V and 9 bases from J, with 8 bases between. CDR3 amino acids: CSARERLAQYF. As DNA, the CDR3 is TGCAGTGCTAGAGAAAGACTCGCCCAGTACTTC.

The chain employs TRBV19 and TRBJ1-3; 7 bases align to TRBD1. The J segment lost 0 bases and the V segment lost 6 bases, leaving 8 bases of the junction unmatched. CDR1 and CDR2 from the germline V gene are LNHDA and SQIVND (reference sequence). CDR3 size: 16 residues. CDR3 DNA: TGTGCCAGTAGGGAAAACAGGGGTACCTCTGGAAACACCATATATTTT. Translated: CASRENRGTSGNTIYF.

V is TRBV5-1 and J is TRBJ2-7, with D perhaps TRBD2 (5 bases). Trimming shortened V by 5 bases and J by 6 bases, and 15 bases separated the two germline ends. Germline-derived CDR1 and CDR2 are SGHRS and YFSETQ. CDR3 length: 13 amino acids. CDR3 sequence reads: CASRYGREGEQYF. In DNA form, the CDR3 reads TGCGCCAGCAGATACGGACGAGAGGGCGAGCAGTACTTC.

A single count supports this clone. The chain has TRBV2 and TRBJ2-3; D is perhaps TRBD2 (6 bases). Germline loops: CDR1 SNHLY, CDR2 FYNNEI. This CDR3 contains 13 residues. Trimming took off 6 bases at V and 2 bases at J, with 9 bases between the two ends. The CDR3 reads CASSGGTTDTQYF. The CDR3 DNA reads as TGTGCCAGCAGCGGCGGGACCACAGATACGCAGTATTTT.

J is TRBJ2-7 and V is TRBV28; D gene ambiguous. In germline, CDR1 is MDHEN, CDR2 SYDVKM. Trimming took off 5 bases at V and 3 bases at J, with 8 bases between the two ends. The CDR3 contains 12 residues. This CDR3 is CASSPQNYEQYF. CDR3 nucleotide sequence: TGTGCCAGCAGTCCCCAGAACTACGAGCAGTACTTC.

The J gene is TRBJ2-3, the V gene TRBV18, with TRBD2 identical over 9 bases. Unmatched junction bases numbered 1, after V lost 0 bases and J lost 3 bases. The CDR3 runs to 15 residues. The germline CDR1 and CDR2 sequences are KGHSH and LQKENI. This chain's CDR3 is CASSPPAGGTDTQYF. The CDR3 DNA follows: TGTGCCAGCTCACCACCGGCGGGAGGGACAGATACGCAGTATTTT. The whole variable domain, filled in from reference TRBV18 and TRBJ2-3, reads NAGVMQNPRHLVRRRGQEARLRCSPMKGHSHVYWYRQLPEEGLKFMVYLQKENIIDESGMPKERFSAEFPKEGPSILRIQQVVRGDSAAYFCASSPPAGGTDTQYFGPGTRLTVL.

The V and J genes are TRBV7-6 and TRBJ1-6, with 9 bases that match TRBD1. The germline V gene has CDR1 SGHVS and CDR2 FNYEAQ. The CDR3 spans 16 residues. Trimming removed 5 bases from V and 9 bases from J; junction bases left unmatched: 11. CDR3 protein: CASSPRAGQGTSPLHF. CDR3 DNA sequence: TGTGCCAGCAGCCCCCGGGCGGGACAGGGAACTTCACCCCTCCACTTT.

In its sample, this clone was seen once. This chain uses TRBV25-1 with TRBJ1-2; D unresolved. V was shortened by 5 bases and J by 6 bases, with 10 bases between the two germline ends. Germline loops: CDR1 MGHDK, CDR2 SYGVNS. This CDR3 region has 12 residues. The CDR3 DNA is TGTGCCAGCAGTTCGCCACTAGATGGCTACACCTTC. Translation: CASSSPLDGYTF.

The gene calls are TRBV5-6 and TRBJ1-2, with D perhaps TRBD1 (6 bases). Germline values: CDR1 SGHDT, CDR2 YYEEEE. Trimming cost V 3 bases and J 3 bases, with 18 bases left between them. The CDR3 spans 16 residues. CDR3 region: CASSSGPTGIDYGYTF. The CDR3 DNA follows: TGTGCCAGCAGCTCGGGCCCAACAGGGATTGACTATGGCTACACCTTC.

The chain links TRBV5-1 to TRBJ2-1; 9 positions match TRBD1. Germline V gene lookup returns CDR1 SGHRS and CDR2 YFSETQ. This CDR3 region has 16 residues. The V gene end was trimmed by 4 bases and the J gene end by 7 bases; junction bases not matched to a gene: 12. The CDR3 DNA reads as TGCGCCAGCAGCCCGAACCAGGGACAGGGTATGAATGAGCAGTTCTTC. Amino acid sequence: CASSPNQGQGMNEQFF.

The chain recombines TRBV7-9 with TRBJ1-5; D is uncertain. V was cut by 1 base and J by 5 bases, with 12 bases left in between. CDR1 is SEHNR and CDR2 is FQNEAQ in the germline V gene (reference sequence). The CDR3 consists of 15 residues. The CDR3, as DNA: TGTGCCAGCAGCTTAGGGACGGGGATGGATCAGCCCCAGCATTTT. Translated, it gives CASSLGTGMDQPQHF.

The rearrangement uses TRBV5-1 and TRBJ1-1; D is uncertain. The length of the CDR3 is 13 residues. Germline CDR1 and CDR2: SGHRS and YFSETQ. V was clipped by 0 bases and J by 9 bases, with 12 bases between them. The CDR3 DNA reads TGCGCCAGCAGCTTGGCGGGAAAGTCAAAAGCTTTCTTT. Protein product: CASSLAGKSKAFF.

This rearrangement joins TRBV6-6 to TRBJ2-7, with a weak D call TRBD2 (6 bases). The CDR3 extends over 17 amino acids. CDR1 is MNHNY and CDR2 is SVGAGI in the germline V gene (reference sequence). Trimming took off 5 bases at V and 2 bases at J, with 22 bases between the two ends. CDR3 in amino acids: CASSPRDRIITTYEQYF. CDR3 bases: TGTGCCAGCAGTCCGCGGGACCGTATTATAACGACCTACGAGCAGTACTTC.

DNA for the CDR3: TGCGCCAGCAGCCCTGGACAGGGATCCTACGAGCAGTACTTC. It specifies CASSPGQGSYEQYF. The V gene is TRBV5-1, the J gene TRBJ2-7; the match to TRBD1 covers 8 bases. Germline V gives CDR1 SGHRS, CDR2 YFSETQ. The V segment lost 4 bases and the J segment 1 base; nucleotides outside the gene matches: 4. This CDR3 contains 14 residues.

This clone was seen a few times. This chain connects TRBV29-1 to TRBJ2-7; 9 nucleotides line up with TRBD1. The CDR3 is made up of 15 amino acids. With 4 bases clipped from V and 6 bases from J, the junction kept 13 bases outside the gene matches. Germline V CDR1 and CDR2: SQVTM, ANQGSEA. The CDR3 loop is CSVGFPGQGFGEQYF. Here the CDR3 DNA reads TGCAGCGTTGGGTTTCCGGGACAGGGTTTTGGCGAGCAGTACTTC.

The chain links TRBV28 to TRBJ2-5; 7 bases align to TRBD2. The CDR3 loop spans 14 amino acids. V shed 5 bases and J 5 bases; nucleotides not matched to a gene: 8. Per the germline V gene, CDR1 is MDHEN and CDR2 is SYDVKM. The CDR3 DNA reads TGTGCCAGCAGTGCCGCTGCCGGGGGGGAGACCCAGTACTTC. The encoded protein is CASSAAAGGETQYF.

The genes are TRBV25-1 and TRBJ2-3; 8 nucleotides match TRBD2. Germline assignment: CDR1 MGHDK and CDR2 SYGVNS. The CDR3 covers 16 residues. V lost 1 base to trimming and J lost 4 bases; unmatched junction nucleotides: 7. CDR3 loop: CASSEWSSGSPDTQYF. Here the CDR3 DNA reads TGTGCCAGCAGTGAATGGTCGAGCGGGAGTCCAGATACGCAGTATTTT.

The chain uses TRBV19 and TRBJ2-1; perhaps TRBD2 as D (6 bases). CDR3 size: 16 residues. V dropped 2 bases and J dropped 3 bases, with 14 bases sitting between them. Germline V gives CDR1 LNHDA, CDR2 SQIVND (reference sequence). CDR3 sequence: CASSIKGGVGYNEQFF. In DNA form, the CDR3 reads TGTGCCAGTAGTATAAAAGGAGGGGTCGGCTACAATGAGCAGTTCTTC.

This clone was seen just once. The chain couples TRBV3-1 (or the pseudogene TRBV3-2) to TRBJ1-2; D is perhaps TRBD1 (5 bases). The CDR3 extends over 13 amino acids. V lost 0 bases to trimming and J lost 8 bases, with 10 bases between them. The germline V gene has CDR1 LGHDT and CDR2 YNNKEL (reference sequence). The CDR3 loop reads CASSQDLGAGYTF. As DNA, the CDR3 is TGTGCCAGCAGCCAAGATCTTGGGGCGGGCTACACCTTC.

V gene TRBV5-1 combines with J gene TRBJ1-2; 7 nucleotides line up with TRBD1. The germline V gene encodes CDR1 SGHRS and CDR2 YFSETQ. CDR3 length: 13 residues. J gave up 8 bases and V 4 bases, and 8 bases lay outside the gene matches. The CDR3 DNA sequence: TGCGCCAGCAGCCAGGGGGTTGAGTTGGGCTACACCTTC. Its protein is CASSQGVELGYTF.

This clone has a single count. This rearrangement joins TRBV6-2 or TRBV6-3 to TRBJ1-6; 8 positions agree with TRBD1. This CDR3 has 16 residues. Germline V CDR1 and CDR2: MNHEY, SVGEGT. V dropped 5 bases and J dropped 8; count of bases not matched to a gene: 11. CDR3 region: CASSTSTGAKDSPLHF. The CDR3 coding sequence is TGTGCCAGCAGTACCTCGACAGGGGCGAAGGATTCACCCCTCCACTTT.

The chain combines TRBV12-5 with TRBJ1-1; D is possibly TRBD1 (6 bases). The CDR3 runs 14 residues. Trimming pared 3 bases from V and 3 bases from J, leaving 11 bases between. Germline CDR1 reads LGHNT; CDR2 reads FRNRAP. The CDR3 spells CASGLRGKDTEAFF. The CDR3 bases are TGTGCTAGTGGTTTAAGGGGGAAGGACACTGAAGCTTTCTTT.